This T cell receptor beta chain was identified during a study of cytotoxic CD8 clonotypes in ibrutinib-treated CLL. Overall study results and limits: At progression, clonality fell back toward baseline after rising at ibrutinib response.

There are 13 residues in the CDR3. The V end was cut by 5 bases, the J end by 2 bases, with 7 bases between. In germline, CDR1 is LNHDA, CDR2 SQIVND (reference sequence). This clone was counted a few times. The antigen is undetermined. Assay: immunoSEQ multiplex PCR; the TCRdb copy retains only in-frame clones and omits some. There are 270,000 or so clones in the sample; roughly 76% occur only once, and approximately 5.1% lies in the top ten. The sample was PBMCs, taken at disease progression, from a patient treated with ibrutinib. This chain uses TRBV19 with TRBJ1-5; tentative D call: TRBD1 (5 bases). This receptor was obtained from a human donor with chronic lymphocytic leukemia. CDR3 nucleotides: TGTGCCAGTAGTCAGACAGGCAATCAGCCCCAGCATTTT. It is translated as CASSQTGNQPQHF.